One sample yielded the 5 T cell receptor beta chains listed below, sequenced in a study of blood T cell repertoires in COVID-19. This table comes from immunoSEQ multiplex PCR, and its TCRdb copy is limited to in-frame clones, with some not included. The sample yields tens of thousands of clones, roughly 82% seen once. The specimen was peripheral blood. These receptor sequences come from a woman older than 75 with active or convalescent COVID-19.

The V and J genes are TRBV24-1 and TRBJ2-2, with D possibly TRBD2 on 7 matching bases. V lost 4 bases, J lost 4 bases, and 18 bases lay in between. Looked up from germline, CDR1 is KGHDR and CDR2 is SFDVKD. The CDR3 is 17 residues long. CDR3 coding DNA: TGTGCCACCAGTGAATCTACGGCGGGGGCCTTCACCGGGGAGCTGTTTTTT. Its translation is CATSESTAGAFTGELFF.

The chain carries TRBV29-1 and TRBJ1-2, with 9 positions matching TRBD1. Germline CDR1 and CDR2: SQVTM and ANQGSEA. The V segment lost 7 bases and the J segment 2 bases; nucleotides outside the gene matches: 5. CDR3 length: 13 residues. The CDR3 DNA sequence: TGCAGCGCGAACACAGGGGGCAACTATGGCTACACCTTC. Translating it yields CSANTGGNYGYTF.

The V gene is TRBV7-2, the J gene TRBJ1-2; D perhaps matches TRBD1 (6 bases). V was cut by 6 bases and J by 4 bases, with 9 bases left in between. The CDR3 length is 12 residues. Germline V gene sequence: CDR1 SGHTA, CDR2 FQGNSA. CDR3 nucleotide sequence: TGTGCCAGCAGTCCGGACAGCTATGGCTACACCTTC. Translating it yields CASSPDSYGYTF.

This clone occurred once. The chain couples TRBV28 to TRBJ2-3, with 9 bases matching TRBD2. Looked up from germline, CDR1 is MDHEN and CDR2 is SYDVKM. After removal of 5 bases from V and 7 bases from J, the junction contained 13 bases not matched to a gene. The CDR3 is 16 amino acids. The CDR3 DNA is TGTGCCAGCAGTGACAGCATGCGGGGGGGTTACCATACGCAGTATTTT. It is translated as CASSDSMRGGYHTQYF.

J is TRBJ2-3 and V is TRBV7-9; 11 bases are a match to TRBD2. CDR3 length: 15 amino acids. The V gene end was trimmed by 4 bases and the J gene end by 3 bases; junction bases not matched to a gene: 3. Germline V CDR1 and CDR2: SEHNR, FQNEAQ (reference sequence). The CDR3 here is CASSSGLAETDTQYF. Here the CDR3 DNA reads TGTGCCAGCAGCTCGGGACTAGCGGAGACAGATACGCAGTATTTT.